Listed here are 3 T cell receptor beta chains from one sample, sequenced in a study of patients and donors after allogeneic stem cell transplantation. TCRdb processed the RT-PCR reads anew with MiXCR; each CDR3 protein has one entry. The sample lists approximately 200,000 distinct CDR3 sequences, 41% occurring once. Sequenced: blood, either unsorted or a sorted T cell fraction (not recorded which). These receptors came from a human donor who was either an allogeneic HSCT recipient or a stem cell or donor lymphocyte infusion donor (not recorded which). It is not recorded whose cells these are; they may come from a transplant donor.

This chain connects TRBV5-6 to TRBJ1-1; D is ambiguous. From germline, CDR1 is SGHDT and CDR2 YYEEEE. The V end lost 4 bases, the J end lost 4 bases, and 17 bases lay between the germline ends. The CDR3 covers 15 residues. CDR3 bases: TGTGCCAGCAGCCTCCACAGCGCCCTATTCACTGAAGCTTTCTTT. It codes for CASSLHSALFTEAFF.

The V and J genes are TRBV12-3 or TRBV12-4 and TRBJ1-2; D remains unclear. V gave up 1 base and J gave up 12 bases, with 3 bases separating them. The CDR3 runs to 9 residues. The CDR3 sequence: CASSLGDTF. The CDR3 DNA reads TGTGCCAGCAGTTTAGGGGACACCTTC.

V and J are TRBV19 and TRBJ1-1; D not certain. The germline V gene encodes CDR1 LNHDA and CDR2 SQIVND (reference sequence). V was cut by 7 bases and J by 6 bases, with 18 bases left in between. The CDR3 has 14 amino acids. CDR3 in DNA: TGTGCCAGTACCTTGATGGCCCCAGGTTCTGAAGCTTTCTTT. Translating gives CASTLMAPGSEAFF. Combining the CDR3 with reference TRBV19 and TRBJ1-1 gives the whole variable domain DGGITQSPKYLFRKEGQNVTLSCEQNLNHDAMYWYRQDPGQGLRLIYYSQIVNDFQKGDIAEGYSVSREKKESFPLTVTSAQKNPTAFYLCASTLMAPGSEAFFGQGTRLTVV.